This TCR beta chain was found in a study of T cell changes during pregnancy in multiple sclerosis. Generated by immunoSEQ multiplex PCR, the TCRdb table keeps only in-frame clones and is missing some. The sample carries approximately 46,000 clones, about 93% recorded once. The CDR3 covers 16 residues. V lost 4 bases and J lost 0; bases outside the gene matches: 6. Per the germline V gene, CDR1 is SGHRS and CDR2 is YFSETQ. The V call is TRBV5-1, the J call TRBJ1-5, with 8 bases matching TRBD1. The source material was CD4+ T cells from peripheral blood mononuclear cells, sampled after pregnancy. The sequence derives from a female donor with multiple sclerosis, enrolled in a pregnancy study. The CDR3 nucleotides read TGCGCCAGCAGCCCGGGACAGGCGCCTAGCAATCAGCCCCAGCATTTT. It encodes CASSPGQAPSNQPQHF. Complete variable domain (other parts from reference TRBV5-1 and TRBJ1-5): KAGVTQTPRYLIKTRGQQVTLSCSPISGHRSVSWYQQTPGQGLQFLFEYFSETQRNKGNFPGRFSGRQFSNSRSEMNVSTLELGDSALYLCASSPGQAPSNQPQHFGDGTRLSIL.